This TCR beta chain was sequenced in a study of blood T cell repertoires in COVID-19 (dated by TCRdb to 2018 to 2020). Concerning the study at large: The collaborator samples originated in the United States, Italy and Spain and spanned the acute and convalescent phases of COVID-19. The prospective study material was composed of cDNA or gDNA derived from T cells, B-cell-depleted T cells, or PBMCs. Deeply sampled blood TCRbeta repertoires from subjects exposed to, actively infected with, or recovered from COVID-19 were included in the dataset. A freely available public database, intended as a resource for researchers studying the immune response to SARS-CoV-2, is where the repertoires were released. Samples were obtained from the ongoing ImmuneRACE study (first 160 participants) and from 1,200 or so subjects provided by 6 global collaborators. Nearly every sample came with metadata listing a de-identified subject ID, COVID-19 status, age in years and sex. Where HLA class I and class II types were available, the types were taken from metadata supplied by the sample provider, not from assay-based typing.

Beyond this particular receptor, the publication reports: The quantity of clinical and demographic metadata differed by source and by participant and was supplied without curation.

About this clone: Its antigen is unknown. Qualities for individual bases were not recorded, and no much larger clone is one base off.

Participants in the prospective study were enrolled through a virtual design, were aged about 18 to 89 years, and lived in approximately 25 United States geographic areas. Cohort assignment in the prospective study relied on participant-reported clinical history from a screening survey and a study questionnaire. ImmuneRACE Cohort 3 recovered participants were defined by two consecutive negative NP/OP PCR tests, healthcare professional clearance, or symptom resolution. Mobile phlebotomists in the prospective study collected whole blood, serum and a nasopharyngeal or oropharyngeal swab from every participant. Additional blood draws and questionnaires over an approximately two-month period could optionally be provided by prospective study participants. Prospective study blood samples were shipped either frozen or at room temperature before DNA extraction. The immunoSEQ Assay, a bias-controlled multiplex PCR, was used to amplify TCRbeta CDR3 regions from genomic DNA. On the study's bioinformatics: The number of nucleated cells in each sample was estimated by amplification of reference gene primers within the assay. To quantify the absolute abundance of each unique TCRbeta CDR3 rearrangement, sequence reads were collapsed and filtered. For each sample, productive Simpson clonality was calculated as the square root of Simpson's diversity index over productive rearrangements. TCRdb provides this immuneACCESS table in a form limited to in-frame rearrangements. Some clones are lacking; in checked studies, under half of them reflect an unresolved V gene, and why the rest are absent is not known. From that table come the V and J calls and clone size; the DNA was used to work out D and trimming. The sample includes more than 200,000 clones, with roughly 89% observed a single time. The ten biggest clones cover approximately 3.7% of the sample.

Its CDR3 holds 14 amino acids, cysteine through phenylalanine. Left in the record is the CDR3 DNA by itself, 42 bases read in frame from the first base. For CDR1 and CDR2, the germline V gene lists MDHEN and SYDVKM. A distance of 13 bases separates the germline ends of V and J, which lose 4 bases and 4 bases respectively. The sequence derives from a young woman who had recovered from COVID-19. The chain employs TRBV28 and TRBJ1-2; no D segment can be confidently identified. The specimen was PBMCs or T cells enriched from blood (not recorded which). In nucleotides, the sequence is TGTGCCAGCAGTTCAGAGGCTCCTGGCTATGGCTACACCTTC. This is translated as CASSSEAPGYGYTF.